This entry lists 9 T cell receptor beta chains sequenced from one sample in a study of tumor-infiltrating lymphocytes in oesophageal squamous cell carcinoma. Each CDR3 protein gets one entry after TCRdb re-called the PCR reads with MiXCR. The table shows roughly 20,000 distinct CDR3 sequences, with about two fifths occurring only once. Specimen: esophageal tumor tissue. These receptor sequences come from a male donor with esophageal squamous cell carcinoma.

This clonotype came up many times. This chain joins TRBV12-3 or TRBV12-4 and TRBJ2-7; 10 bases map to TRBD1. CDR3 size: 14 residues. V lost 6 bases, J lost 1 base, and 3 bases stayed unmatched. The CDR3 sequence: CASRRQGASYEQYF. CDR3 nucleotides: TGTGCCAGCAGGCGACAGGGGGCTTCCTACGAGCAGTACTTC.

This clonotype turned up a few times. J is TRBJ2-7 and V is TRBV7-9, with a tentative D call TRBD1 (6 bases). V dropped 5 bases and J dropped 5 bases, with 19 bases sitting between them. Germline assignment: CDR1 SEHNR and CDR2 FQNEAQ (reference sequence). This CDR3 has 15 residues. The chain's CDR3 is CASSPTRDKVDEQYF. CDR3 DNA: TGTGCCAGCAGCCCCACCAGGGACAAGGTCGACGAGCAGTACTTC. The full variable domain, with the rest looked up from reference TRBV7-9 and TRBJ2-7, is DTGVSQNPRHKITKRGQNVTFRCDPISEHNRLYWYRQTLGQGPEFLTYFQNEAQLEKSRLLSDRFSAERPKGSFSTLEIQRTEQGDSAMYLCASSPTRDKVDEQYFGPGTRLTVT.

The rearrangement joins TRBV12-3 or TRBV12-4 to TRBJ2-5; 11 bases are shared with TRBD2. Losses at the gene ends were 6 bases for V and 11 bases for J; bases not matched to a gene: 5. CDR3 length equals 12 residues. CDR3 in DNA: TGTGCCAGCAGCCTTAGCGGGGGGGTTCAGTACTTC. It yields the protein CASSLSGGVQYF.

This clonotype was seen a few times. A clone one base away is much larger, so this may be a read error. V is TRBV6-6 and J is TRBJ2-1, with 7 bases lining up with TRBD1. TRBJ2-7 explains the end of the DNA better; the J call may be wrong. The CDR3 consists of 14 residues. Germline values: CDR1 MNHNY, CDR2 SVGAGI (reference sequence). CDR3 DNA sequence: TGTGCCAGCAGTTACGAGAGACAGGGCAATGAGCAGTACTTC. This encodes CASSYERQGNEQYF.

The rearrangement links TRBV7-9 to TRBJ2-6, with a possible D match to TRBD1 (6 bases). V dropped 8 bases and J dropped 1 base, with 12 bases sitting between them. The germline gives CDR1 SEHNR, CDR2 FQNEAQ (reference sequence). This CDR3 has 15 residues. The CDR3 reads CASGLGASGANVLTF. The CDR3 DNA follows: TGTGCCAGCGGGCTGGGGGCTTCTGGGGCCAACGTCCTGACTTTC. The variable domain in full, completed from reference TRBV7-9 and TRBJ2-6, reads DTGVSQNPRHKITKRGQNVTFRCDPISEHNRLYWYRQTLGQGPEFLTYFQNEAQLEKSRLLSDRFSAERPKGSFSTLEIQRTEQGDSAMYLCASGLGASGANVLTFGAGSRLTVL.

Many counts were recorded for this clonotype. The chain uses TRBV6-6 and TRBJ1-2; no firm D call. Per the germline V gene, CDR1 is MNHNY and CDR2 is SVGAGI (reference sequence). The length of the CDR3 is 17 residues. V was trimmed by 0 bases and J by 6 bases, leaving 20 bases between them. The CDR3 sequence is CASSYSMVLDPGDGYTF. In nucleotides, the CDR3 is TGTGCCAGCAGTTACTCGATGGTTTTGGACCCCGGGGATGGCTACACCTTC.

This clonotype is medium-sized within its sample. V gene TRBV7-8 combines with J gene TRBJ2-1; the D gene is possibly TRBD1 (6 bases). The CDR3 sequence is 18 residues long. V dropped 2 bases and J dropped 1 base, with 18 bases sitting between them. The germline V gene has CDR1 SGHVS and CDR2 FQNEAQ. The CDR3 coding sequence is TGTGCCAGCAGCTTAACCACCCCAGGGGATGGGTCCTACAATGAGCAGTTCTTC. Translation gives CASSLTTPGDGSYNEQFF.

With regard to this clonotype: It is likely a read error, because the conserved phenylalanine at the end of the CDR3 is missing. No DNA is shown, since the ends of the CDR3 on it are uncertain; the CDR3 is the one TCRdb lists. The CDR3 region is CASRKLGGGGNEQFFGP. The chain joins TRBV28 to TRBJ2-3; TRBD1 is the table's D call and was not checked against the DNA. Counting both end residues, the CDR3 totals 17 amino acids. The germline V gene encodes CDR1 MDHEN and CDR2 SYDVKM.

The chain couples TRBV4-1 to TRBJ1-4, with TRBD1 identical over 7 bases. This CDR3 region has 15 residues. V trimming: 4 bases; J trimming: 5 bases; junction bases outside the gene matches: 7. The germline V gene has CDR1 MGHRA and CDR2 YSYEKL. The CDR3 spells CASSPGGQLNEKLFF. CDR3 nucleotides: TGCGCCAGCAGCCCGGGGGGACAGCTGAATGAAAAACTGTTTTTT.